This entry lists 23 T cell receptor beta chains sequenced from one sample in a study of T cells expressing NK-cell markers. TCRdb reprocessed the 5' RACE reads, with one entry per CDR3 protein and no DNA. This sample's table has a few hundred thousand distinct CDR3 sequences. Sequenced material: blood T cells: a sorted CD56 or NKG2C T cell subset, CD4+ or CD8+ T cells, or bulk PBMC T cells (not recorded which). The receptors shown here come from a man aged 18-75 years in good health.

The chain is built from TRBV2 and TRBJ2-5; the TCRdb call, TRBD1, lacks DNA for checking. This CDR3 is built from 14 residues. Germline V gives CDR1 SNHLY, CDR2 FYNNEI. This CDR3 is CASRGQGVGETQYF.

The rearrangement uses TRBV12-3 or TRBV12-4 and TRBJ1-2; TCRdb designates TRBD1, a call that cannot be tested without DNA. This CDR3 contains 13 residues. The CDR3 sequence: CASSGQTYYGYTF.

The chain joins TRBV6-5 to TRBJ2-5; TCRdb returns TRBD1, unconfirmable since there is no DNA. Per germline, CDR1 MNHEY and CDR2 SVGAGI. The CDR3 is 16 residues long. CDR3 amino acids: CASSYSKWGAGETQYF.

The CDR3 loop reads CASSSPPGAGTEAFF. This chain links TRBV28 with TRBJ1-1; with no DNA, the TCRdb D assignment of TRBD1 cannot be verified. This CDR3 region has 15 residues. Per the germline V gene, CDR1 is MDHEN and CDR2 is SYDVKM.

The chain carries TRBV7-2 and TRBJ2-1; TCRdb lists TRBD1, though no DNA is available to test this call. CDR3 size: 14 residues. The germline V gene encodes CDR1 SGHTA and CDR2 FQGNSA. The CDR3 loop reads CASSSPGTVHEQFF.

CDR3 region: CASSYDTRIRGTGELFF. The chain couples TRBV6-5 to TRBJ2-2; without DNA, the TCRdb call of TRBD1 cannot be checked. CDR1 MNHEY and CDR2 SVGAGI come from the germline V gene. The CDR3 sequence is 17 residues long.

The V call is TRBV5-1, the J call TRBJ2-7; TCRdb's D call of TRBD2 is untestable without DNA. CDR1 is SGHRS, CDR2 YFSETQ, per germline. The CDR3 spans 11 residues. The CDR3 sequence: CASSFGPVLYF.

The chain joins TRBV20-1 to TRBJ1-1; as DNA is missing, the TRBD1 call by TCRdb cannot be tested. CDR1 DFQATT and CDR2 SNEGSKA come from the germline V gene (reference sequence). The CDR3 consists of 12 residues. The CDR3 region is CSAARERFEAFF.

The gene calls are TRBV5-6 and TRBJ2-3; TCRdb designates TRBD1, a call that cannot be tested without DNA. Germline loops: CDR1 SGHDT, CDR2 YYEEEE. This CDR3 is 13 amino acids long. The CDR3 reads CASLAQGRYTQYF.

V is TRBV15 and J is TRBJ2-7; absent DNA, TCRdb's TRBD1 call cannot be checked. CDR3 length equals 13 residues. Germline CDR1 and CDR2: LNHNV and YYDKDF (reference sequence). The CDR3 is CATSRVGTAFINF.

The rearrangement joins TRBV2 to TRBJ2-1; the TRBD2 assignment by TCRdb is unverifiable without DNA. Looked up from germline, CDR1 is SNHLY and CDR2 is FYNNEI. This CDR3 has 15 amino acids. The CDR3 loop is CASNYATWSYNEQFF.

This chain joins TRBV30 and TRBJ1-6. The V gene's germline CDR1 is GTSNPN and CDR2 SVGIG (reference sequence). The CDR3 runs 14 residues. The CDR3 reads CAWSVGSKNSPLHF.

The rearrangement joins TRBV7-9 to TRBJ2-7. CDR3 length equals 14 residues. CDR1 and CDR2 from the germline V gene are SEHNR and FQNEAQ (reference sequence). CDR3 sequence: CASSLVSSTYEQYF.

The V call is TRBV7-3, the J call TRBJ2-1; TCRdb names TRBD1, which stays unverified in the absence of DNA. Germline V gene sequence: CDR1 SGHTA, CDR2 FQGTGA. This CDR3 has 17 residues. This CDR3 is CASSIQAGAGVNNEQFF. Using reference TRBV7-3 and TRBJ2-1 for the parts outside the CDR3, the full variable domain is GAGVSQTPSNKVTEKGKYVELRCDPISGHTALYWYRQSLGQGPEFLIYFQGTGAADDSGLPNDRFFAVRPEGSVSTLKIQRTERGDSAVYLCASSIQAGAGVNNEQFFGPGTRLTVL.

The chain has TRBV15 and TRBJ2-3; TCRdb returns TRBD1, unconfirmable since there is no DNA. The CDR3 is 14 residues long. Germline loops: CDR1 LNHNV, CDR2 YYDKDF (reference sequence). CDR3 loop: CATSLNRGSDTQYF.

This chain joins TRBV20-1 and TRBJ1-4; there is no DNA to check the TCRdb D call of TRBD1. Germline CDR1 is DFQATT and CDR2 is SNEGSKA (reference sequence). This CDR3 is built from 11 residues. CDR3 sequence reads: CSAQKQGTLFF.

The rearrangement links TRBV12-3 or TRBV12-4 to TRBJ2-3; the TCRdb call, TRBD2, lacks DNA for checking. CDR3 length: 18 amino acids. The CDR3 is CASSLKAGGLTSTDTQYF.

The CDR3 here is CASRPSGDNSPLHF. The V call is TRBV5-1, the J call TRBJ1-6. Germline V gives CDR1 SGHRS, CDR2 YFSETQ. CDR3 size: 14 residues.

The chain couples TRBV6-1 to TRBJ2-5. This CDR3 comprises 16 residues. The germline CDR1 and CDR2 sequences are MNHNS and SASEGT. CDR3 sequence reads: CASVVVLGSYQETQYF.

The J gene is TRBJ2-5, the V gene TRBV20-1; absent DNA, TCRdb's TRBD1 call cannot be checked. CDR3 length: 14 residues. Germline CDR1 DFQATT, CDR2 SNEGSKA (reference sequence). The CDR3 is CSAGAGGGYETQYF.

This chain links TRBV29-1 with TRBJ2-5; the TRBD1 assignment by TCRdb is unverifiable without DNA. Germline V CDR1 and CDR2: SQVTM, ANQGSEA. This CDR3 has 13 amino acids. The CDR3 protein is CSVGAGPKETQYF.

The chain's CDR3 is CASSYSGTQYF. This chain links TRBV6-5 with TRBJ2-3. In germline, CDR1 is MNHEY, CDR2 SVGAGI. This CDR3 is 11 amino acids long.

The V call is TRBV5-6, the J call TRBJ1-1. From germline, CDR1 is SGHDT and CDR2 YYEEEE. The CDR3 is 13 residues long. This CDR3 is CASSFAPSREAFF.